This T cell receptor beta chain originates from a study of T cells in Graves' hyperthyroidism and ophthalmopathy. Study-wide findings and caveats: A 13 V-J signature model discriminated ophthalmopathy versus stable hyperthyroidism. Blood also held most thyroid clonotypes expanded beyond 0.001.

Amplification of TCR beta CDR3 regions used RNA as the template. The HTBI primer set was used in a first-round RT-PCR of the TCR CDR3. TCRdb re-called the multiplex PCR reads through MiXCR, storing one row per CDR3 protein. The repertoire has approximately 330,000 distinct CDR3 sequences, around a sixth of them found once; the top ten carry about 53%. This clonotype was found many times. Its antigen is as yet unknown. Trimming removed 6 bases from V and 4 bases from J; junction bases left unmatched: 6. Germline loops: CDR1 MNHNS, CDR2 SASEGT. The CDR3 contains 15 residues. The chain has TRBV6-1 and TRBJ2-1; TRBD1 matches at 10 bases. The sequencing sample was made of blood. The TCR originated in a woman in her forties or fifties with Graves' hyperthyroidism. CDR3: CASRETGGLYNEQFF. The CDR3 DNA reads as TGTGCCAGCAGGGAGACAGGGGGCTTGTACAATGAGCAGTTCTTC.